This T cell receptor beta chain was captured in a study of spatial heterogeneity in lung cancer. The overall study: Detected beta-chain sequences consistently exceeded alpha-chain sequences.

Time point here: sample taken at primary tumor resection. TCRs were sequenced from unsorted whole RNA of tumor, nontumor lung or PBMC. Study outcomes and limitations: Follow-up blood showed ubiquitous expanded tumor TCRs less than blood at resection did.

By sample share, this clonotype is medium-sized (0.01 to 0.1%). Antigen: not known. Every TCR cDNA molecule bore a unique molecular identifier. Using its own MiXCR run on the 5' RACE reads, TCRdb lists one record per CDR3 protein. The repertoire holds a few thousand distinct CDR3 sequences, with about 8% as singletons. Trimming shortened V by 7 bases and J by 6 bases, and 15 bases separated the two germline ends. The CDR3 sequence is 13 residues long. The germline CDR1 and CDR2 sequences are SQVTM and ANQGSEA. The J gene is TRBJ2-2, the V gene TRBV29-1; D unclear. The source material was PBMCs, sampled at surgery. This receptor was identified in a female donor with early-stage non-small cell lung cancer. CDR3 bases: TGCAGCGCTAGTACTATTTCGTCCGGGGAGCTGTTTTTT. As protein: CSASTISSGELFF.